This T cell receptor beta chain was obtained from a study of blood T cell repertoires in COVID-19. The wider study: T cells, B-cell-depleted T cells, or PBMCs provided the cDNA or gDNA that served as material.

CDR1 and CDR2 (germline): SNHLY, FYNNEI. V dropped 5 bases and J dropped 2; count of bases not matched to a gene: 9. CDR3 length equals 16 residues. Assay: immunoSEQ multiplex PCR; the TCRdb copy retains only in-frame clones and omits some. The sample lists some 180,000 clones; 84% were seen once. The chain carries TRBV2 and TRBJ2-3; 8 bases agree with TRBD1. Material: peripheral blood. The sequence derives from a woman of 80 years or more with COVID-19, enrolled during active disease. Here the CDR3 DNA reads TGTGCCAGCAGTACCCTCATGGACAGGGTCACAGATACGCAGTATTTT. Its protein is CASSTLMDRVTDTQYF.